This T cell receptor (beta chain) was sequenced during a study of CD8+CD57+ T cells in acquired aplastic anemia. Study overall: Quantities of DNA derived from sorted CD4+ and CD8+ cells averaged around 3 ug.

To note about this clonotype: The antigen is undetermined.

Patients picked for sequencing had shown CD8+CD57+ cell expansion detected by flow cytometry. Therapy had not been given to patients before blood sampling. The CDR3 runs to 13 residues. CDR1 is DFQATT and CDR2 is SNEGSKA in the germline V gene (reference sequence). Losses at the gene ends were 5 bases for V and 4 bases for J; bases not matched to a gene: 8. Genomic DNA was employed as the template in profiling TCR beta VDJ and CDR3. TCRdb used MiXCR to reprocess the reads, holding one entry per CDR3 protein. Of approximately 130,000 distinct CDR3 sequences listed, 58% are singletons. General study results and limits: Patients and controls were not found to differ significantly in CD8+ Simpson's diversity.

The source material was sorted CD4+, CD8+, or CD8+CD57+ T cells (not recorded which) from PBMCs. The gene calls are TRBV20-1 and TRBJ2-7; TRBD2 matches 7 bases. The origin of this receptor is a human donor with aplastic anemia. This CDR3 reads CSAGGGNAYEQYF. In nucleotides, the CDR3 is TGCAGTGCTGGGGGGGGGAATGCTTACGAGCAGTACTTC.